This TCR beta chain is from a study of tumor-infiltrating lymphocytes in primary liver carcinoma. Study-wide background: These were node-negative, non-metastatic T1-T3 tumors of 4.2 to 10 cm.

Findings and limits, study-wide: Overlap in tumor-adjacent and tumor-blood pairs fell below that of tumor region pairs.

Unsorted whole blood yielded the blood RNA, and germline DNA was also extracted. Of note for this clonotype: Its cognate antigen is unknown. A much larger clone lies a single base off, so this may be a read error.

TCR beta cDNA came from approximately 0.55 ug total RNA, primed with a constant-region primer. Three nested multiplex PCR rounds, a slightly modified ARM-PCR, produced the libraries for TCR beta. Each of the first two PCR rounds ran roughly 9 cycles with TRBV1-TRBV30 forward and C-beta reverse primers. TCRdb re-called the multiplex PCR reads through MiXCR, storing one row per CDR3 protein. The top ten clones hold approximately 6.6% of a sample with around 210,000 distinct CDR3 sequences, almost 65% of them seen once. This CDR3 has 14 amino acids. The receptor comes from a woman in her sixties or seventies with primary liver carcinoma and hepatitis B virus infection. The source material was peripheral blood. The J gene is TRBJ1-1, the V gene TRBV12-3 or TRBV12-4, with 7 positions matching TRBD1. CDR3 DNA: TGTGTCAGCAGCCGTCGGACAGGACTCACTGAAGCTTTCTTT. Translated, it gives CVSSRRTGLTEAFF.